A single sample gave rise to the 13 T cell receptor beta chains below, sequenced in a study of blood T cell repertoires in COVID-19. The assay was immunoSEQ multiplex PCR, and TCRdb's table has in-frame clones only and misses some. The data contain around 150,000 clones, approximately 84% of them singletons. Sequencing was done on a sample of peripheral blood. These receptors came from a man aged 70-80 years with acute or convalescent COVID-19.

The chain links TRBV11-1 to TRBJ1-1; D uncertain. V shed 5 bases and J shed 5 bases, with 12 bases lying between them. The CDR3 covers 13 residues. CDR1 SGHAT and CDR2 FQDESV come from the germline V gene (reference sequence). The chain's CDR3 is CASSTEEGTEAFF. CDR3 DNA: TGTGCCAGCAGCACTGAGGAGGGTACTGAAGCTTTCTTT.

This clone has only a few counts. Other DNA sequences in the sample encode the same CDR3. The rearrangement joins TRBV18 to TRBJ1-5, with D unclear. The CDR3 has 13 residues. Deletions cut 3 bases from V and 5 bases from J, with 8 bases between. Germline CDR1 reads KGHSH; CDR2 reads LQKENI. CDR3: CASSPLRDQPQHF. The CDR3 bases are TGTGCCAGCTCACCCCTAAGAGATCAGCCCCAGCATTTT.

The chain has TRBV7-6 and TRBJ2-1, with D tentatively TRBD2 (5 bases). This CDR3 has 15 residues. Trimming took 3 bases from V and 0 from J, leaving 9 bases between them. Germline CDR1 reads SGHVS; CDR2 reads FNYEAQ. CDR3 nucleotides: TGTGCCAGCAGCTTGGTAGGGAGCTCCTACAATGAGCAGTTCTTC. Protein sequence: CASSLVGSSYNEQFF.

V gene TRBV6-5 combines with J gene TRBJ1-5, with D maybe TRBD1 (5 bases). The CDR3 has 16 residues. Germline loops: CDR1 MNHEY, CDR2 SVGAGI. Trimming took off 4 bases at V and 0 bases at J, with 13 bases between the two ends. The CDR3 coding sequence is TGTGCCAGCAGTTTAAGACAGTCGCATAGCAATCAGCCCCAGCATTTT. Translation: CASSLRQSHSNQPQHF.

The chain links TRBV7-6 to TRBJ2-7; 9 bases align to TRBD1. This CDR3 has 15 residues. CDR1 and CDR2 from the germline V gene are SGHVS and FNYEAQ. V lost 5 bases to trimming and J lost 2 bases; unmatched junction nucleotides: 7. The CDR3 DNA follows: TGTGCCAGCAGCCGCCAGGGACAGGGTCCCTACGAGCAGTACTTC. Amino acids: CASSRQGQGPYEQYF.

About this clone: The sample holds other DNA sequences that translate to the same CDR3. The CDR3 bases are TGTGCCAGCAGTCCGGACAGGGCCTCCGAAGCTTTCTTT. Translated: CASSPDRASEAFF. The rearrangement links TRBV7-8 to TRBJ1-1; TRBD1 agrees at 8 bases. The germline V gene has CDR1 SGHVS and CDR2 FQNEAQ. Unmatched junction bases numbered 8, after V lost 6 bases and J lost 8 bases. CDR3 size: 13 residues.

The chain recombines TRBV19 with TRBJ1-1; no firm D call. There are 14 residues in the CDR3. Germline CDR1 and CDR2: LNHDA and SQIVND (reference sequence). Trimming cost V 2 bases and J 5 bases, with 12 bases left between them. The CDR3 nucleotides read TGTGCCAGTAGTATAAGGGAGGGAGGAACTGAAGCTTTCTTT. Its protein is CASSIREGGTEAFF.

The chain recombines TRBV7-8 with TRBJ2-2; 8 bases align to TRBD1. The length of the CDR3 is 15 residues. Losses at the gene ends were 2 bases for V and 5 bases for J; bases not matched to a gene: 4. Per the germline V gene, CDR1 is SGHVS and CDR2 is FQNEAQ. The CDR3 is CASSLRTGRTGELFF. The DNA for the CDR3 is TGTGCCAGCAGCTTAAGGACAGGGCGAACCGGGGAGCTGTTTTTT.

The chain is built from TRBV3-1 (or the pseudogene TRBV3-2) and TRBJ1-6; maybe TRBD1 (6 bases). Between the trimmed V and J ends, which lost 4 bases and 9 bases, there was a span of 16 bases. Looked up from germline, CDR1 is LGHDT and CDR2 is YNNKEL (reference sequence). CDR3 length: 15 residues. CDR3 in amino acids: CASSLGGFRGSPLHF. Written as DNA, the CDR3 is TGTGCCAGCAGCCTGGGAGGGTTCAGGGGTTCACCCCTCCACTTT.

As DNA, the CDR3 is TGTGCCAGCAGCCAAGACCCCCTGGACAGGTCGCCCTACGAGCAGTACTTC. This gives the protein CASSQDPLDRSPYEQYF. This rearrangement joins TRBV3-1 (or the pseudogene TRBV3-2) to TRBJ2-7; 7 nucleotides match TRBD1. With 0 bases clipped from V and 2 bases from J, the junction kept 10 bases outside the gene matches. Germline values: CDR1 LGHDT, CDR2 YNNKEL (reference sequence). The CDR3 extends over 17 amino acids.

The V call is TRBV7-9, the J call TRBJ1-1; a possible D gene is TRBD1 (6 bases). Germline assignment: CDR1 SEHNR and CDR2 FQNEAQ (reference sequence). The CDR3 is made up of 14 amino acids. V was trimmed by 8 bases and J by 1 base, leaving 14 bases between them. The CDR3 nucleotides read TGTGCCAGCGAACAGGGAGCCCGGAACACTGAAGCTTTCTTT. This translates into CASEQGARNTEAFF. Together with reference TRBV7-9 and TRBJ1-1, the CDR3 gives the full variable domain: DTGVSQNPRHKITKRGQNVTFRCDPISEHNRLYWYRQTLGQGPEFLTYFQNEAQLEKSRLLSDRFSAERPKGSFSTLEIQRTEQGDSAMYLCASEQGARNTEAFFGQGTRLTVV.

Points on this clone: Compared with germline, one end of the junction differs, possibly owing to a read error. The chain employs TRBV4-1 and TRBJ2-7, with 9 bases lining up with TRBD1. CDR3 length equals 14 residues. Germline V lookup: CDR1 MGHRA, CDR2 YSYEKL. The CDR3: CASTRDRDGYGQYF. CDR3 coding DNA: TGCGCCAGCACCCGGGACAGGGACGGGTACGGGCAGTACTTC.

The chain combines TRBV6-6 with TRBJ1-2, with D tentatively TRBD1 (5 bases). V dropped 2 bases and J dropped 8 bases, with 12 bases sitting between them. The CDR3 spans 13 residues. Per germline, CDR1 MNHNY and CDR2 SVGAGI (reference sequence). The CDR3: CASSYTGPLGYTF. The DNA of the CDR3 is TGTGCCAGCAGTTACACAGGTCCTCTGGGCTACACCTTC.